These T cell receptor beta chains were read from a single sample in a study of cytomegalovirus exposure and HLA in healthy donors. TCRdb's table, derived via immunoSEQ multiplex PCR, lists solely in-frame clones and lacks some. The sample includes 160,000 or so clones, about 89% seen only once; the top ten take less than 3%. The sequenced sample consisted of PBMCs. These receptors all come from a man aged 18-30 years in good health and CMV-seropositive. Both conserved end residues are part of each CDR3. D genes are given only for firm matches. Clone size is stated in some rows and not others, as once, few, many or a class when expanded.

CDR3nt	CDR3aa	d_gene	v_gene	j_gene	abundance
TGTGCCAGCAGCCCGAGGGTTAGCAATTCGAACAATGAGCAGTTCTTC	CASSPRVSNSNNEQFF	NA	TRBV7-2	TRBJ2-1	few
TGTGCCATCAGTGAGGCGGCTAGCGTAGGAAACACCGGGGAGCTGTTTTTT	CAISEAASVGNTGELFF	NA	TRBV10-3	TRBJ2-2	NA
TGTGCCAGCAGCTTGGGACAGTTAAACACCGGGGAGCTGTTTTTT	CASSLGQLNTGELFF	NA	TRBV5-4	TRBJ2-2	once
TGTGCCAGCAGTGCGCCCAATCAGCCCCAGCATTTT	CASSAPNQPQHF	NA	TRBV6-5	TRBJ1-5	few
TGTGCCAGCAGCGGTACGCAAAAAGGGGAAGGACGCTTGTATGAGCAGTTCTTC	CASSGTQKGEGRLYEQFF	NA	TRBV7-9	TRBJ2-1	NA
TGTGCCAGCAGTTTAGGACAGGGAGGTCAGCCCCAGCATTTT	CASSLGQGGQPQHF	TRBD1	TRBV27	TRBJ1-5	NA
TGTGCCTGGAGTGTACAAAAATGGGGCAGTGCCTACGAGCAGTACTTC	CAWSVQKWGSAYEQYF	NA	TRBV30	TRBJ2-7	NA
TGTGCCAGCAGTTTGGAGACAGGGGTAGGGACTGAAGCTTTCTTT	CASSLETGVGTEAFF	TRBD1	TRBV27	TRBJ1-1	NA
TGTGCCAGTAGAGGACTAGCGGCGAACACCGGGGAGCTGTTTTTT	CASRGLAANTGELFF	TRBD2	TRBV19	TRBJ2-2	NA
TGCAGCGTTGAAAAAAGGGGGGGACGGAGCCAAGAGACCCAGTACTTC	CSVEKRGGRSQETQYF	NA	TRBV29-1	TRBJ2-5	NA
TGTGCCAGCAGCCTAGGACAGGGACGAGACAATGAGCAGTTCTTC	CASSLGQGRDNEQFF	TRBD1	TRBV11-1	TRBJ2-1	NA
TGTGCCAGCAGTCCCCAGGGAAATCTCTATGGCTACACCTTC	CASSPQGNLYGYTF	NA	TRBV7-9	TRBJ1-2	NA
TGCGCCAGCAGCTCCCTAGGGAGCGGGAGGGCCAATGAGCAGTTCTTC	CASSSLGSGRANEQFF	TRBD2	TRBV5-1	TRBJ2-1	NA
TGCAGCGTTGAAGGGGTGCAGGGGGCCGGGGAGCTGTTTTTT	CSVEGVQGAGELFF	TRBD1	TRBV29-1	TRBJ2-2	NA
TGTGCCACCCCCAGGGGCACTGAAGCTTTCTTT	CATPRGTEAFF	NA	TRBV2	TRBJ1-1	NA
TGTGCCAGCAGCGTAGCTGGCGGAGGGCTGCGGGGTACGCAGTATTTT	CASSVAGGGLRGTQYF	NA	TRBV9	TRBJ2-3	NA
TGTGCCAGCAGCCCCGGACTAGCGGGGGCGTACGAGCAGTACTTC	CASSPGLAGAYEQYF	TRBD2	TRBV7-6	TRBJ2-7	NA
TGTGCCAGTAGTATCCGCAGATCTAATGAAAAACTGTTTTTT	CASSIRRSNEKLFF	NA	TRBV19	TRBJ1-4	NA
TGTGCCAGCAGTCTAACTACAGGGGGCCCTAACTATGGCTACACCTTC	CASSLTTGGPNYGYTF	TRBD1	TRBV28	TRBJ1-2	NA
TGTGCCAGCAGCGAAAGGGGGGGCCCCGGGGAGCTGTTTTTT	CASSERGGPGELFF	NA	TRBV7-9	TRBJ2-2	NA
TGTGCCAGCTCACCCCGGGACAGGGGCCCTGAAAAACTGTTTTTT	CASSPRDRGPEKLFF	TRBD1	TRBV18	TRBJ1-4	NA
TGTGCCAGCAGTGAGGGGCCCACCGGGGAGCTGTTTTTT	CASSEGPTGELFF	NA	TRBV6-4	TRBJ2-2	many
TGTGCCTGGAGTCCGGCGGGAACATTTAATGAAAAACTGTTTTTT	CAWSPAGTFNEKLFF	NA	TRBV30	TRBJ1-4	NA
TGTGCCAGCAGCCCTGATTCTGGGCTGCTGTTTTTT	CASSPDSGLLFF	NA	TRBV7-3	TRBJ2-2	NA
TGTGCCGGGACTAGCGGACAAGAGACCCAGTACTTC	CAGTSGQETQYF	TRBD2	TRBV6-1	TRBJ2-5	NA
TGTGCCAGCAGTCTCAGCGGGAGAGGGTACGAGCAGTACTTC	CASSLSGRGYEQYF	TRBD2	TRBV28	TRBJ2-7	NA
TGTGCCAGCAGCCCGACTAGCGGGAGTGATACGCAGTATTTT	CASSPTSGSDTQYF	TRBD2	TRBV4-2	TRBJ2-3	NA
TGTGCCAGCTCACCTTGGACTAGCGAGGCAGATACGCAGTATTTT	CASSPWTSEADTQYF	TRBD2	TRBV18	TRBJ2-3	NA
TGTGCCAGCAGCGGAACTAGCGGTGAGCAGTTCTTC	CASSGTSGEQFF	TRBD2	TRBV9	TRBJ2-1	NA
TGCGCCAGCAGAGGCCGTTCTGAGGTCCTCCTAGCGGGGGCCTACAATGAGCAGTTCTTC	CASRGRSEVLLAGAYNEQFF	TRBD2	TRBV5-1	TRBJ2-1	NA
TGTGCCAGCTCACCATTTGGGACAGGGGGCCGTTACGAGCAGTACTTC	CASSPFGTGGRYEQYF	TRBD1	TRBV18	TRBJ2-7	NA
TGTGCCAGCAGCCCAGGGTACGAGCAGTACTTC	CASSPGYEQYF	NA	TRBV28	TRBJ2-7	few
TGTGCCAGCTCACTACGGACAGAGGGGGACTATGGCTACACCTTC	CASSLRTEGDYGYTF	NA	TRBV18	TRBJ1-2	NA
TGCGCCAGCGAAATAGGGGGCGCGGACACTGAAGCTTTCTTT	CASEIGGADTEAFF	TRBD1	TRBV5-1	TRBJ1-1	NA
TGTGCAAGTCGTCGGACTTTACCTAACTATGGCTACACCTTC	CASRRTLPNYGYTF	NA	TRBV12-2	TRBJ1-2	NA
TGTGCCATCAGTGCCTCACGGACAGGGAAAGGGAATGAGCAGTTCTTC	CAISASRTGKGNEQFF	TRBD1	TRBV10-3	TRBJ2-1	NA
TGTGCCAGCAGCTTAATGGGGGCTGTTAGGACCAATGAGCAGTTCTTC	CASSLMGAVRTNEQFF	NA	TRBV11-3	TRBJ2-1	once
TGTGCCAGCAGTGAGTCAGGGTATCAGCCCCAGCATTTT	CASSESGYQPQHF	NA	TRBV6-1	TRBJ1-5	NA
TGTGCCAGCAGTGATAAGAGGATGAACACTGAAGCTTTCTTT	CASSDKRMNTEAFF	NA	TRBV6-1	TRBJ1-1	NA
TGCGCCAGCAGCTTGAACCCGGGAGCGACCTACGAGCAGTACTTC	CASSLNPGATYEQYF	NA	TRBV5-1	TRBJ2-7	NA
TGCAGTGCTAGAGAGGAGTTGGAGTTCTTC	CSAREELEFF	NA	TRBV20-1	TRBJ2-1	few
TGTGCCAGCAGCCGGGACTATTCAGGGCAGTACTTC	CASSRDYSGQYF	TRBD2	TRBV7-9	TRBJ2-7	NA
TGCGCCAGCAGGTCAGAGACAGGGGGCCTGTATGGCTACACCTTC	CASRSETGGLYGYTF	TRBD1	TRBV5-1	TRBJ1-2	few
TGTGCCAGCAGCCCCGGACAGAGGCCCTACGAGCAGTACTTC	CASSPGQRPYEQYF	NA	TRBV7-2	TRBJ2-7	NA
TGTGCCAGTAGTTTCTCCCTGGGGGGGACGGATGAGCAGTTCTTC	CASSFSLGGTDEQFF	TRBD2	TRBV19	TRBJ2-1	NA
TGTGCCACGGAGGGGCTTAATCAGCCCCAGCATTTT	CATEGLNQPQHF	NA	TRBV19	TRBJ1-5	once
TGTGCCAGCAGGGACAGGGCGGACTATGGCTACACCTTC	CASRDRADYGYTF	TRBD1	TRBV6-1	TRBJ1-2	NA
TGTGCCAGCAGCTCACAGGGGGCCCCCTGGGATTTT	CASSSQGAPWDF	TRBD1	TRBV28	TRBJ1-5	many
TGTGCCAGCACCCCTGGCCCTGGTGGCAATCAGCCCCAGCATTTT	CASTPGPGGNQPQHF	NA	TRBV28	TRBJ1-5	NA
TGTGCCAGCAGCCGGGTCAGTCACGGAAACACTGAAGCTTTCTTT	CASSRVSHGNTEAFF	NA	TRBV7-6	TRBJ1-1	few
TGTGCCAGCAGCCAAAAACTTAGCGAGGGTCGGTTCTTC	CASSQKLSEGRFF	NA	TRBV4-2	TRBJ2-1	NA
TGTGCCAGCAGTTCCGATGCGGGGGTTCTATGGGAGTACTTC	CASSSDAGVLWEYF	TRBD2	TRBV6-6	TRBJ2-7	NA
TGTGCCAGCAGCCCTTCAGCAGGGTGGGACACTGAAGCTTTCTTT	CASSPSAGWDTEAFF	NA	TRBV13	TRBJ1-1	NA
TGCGCCAGCAGCTTGGTACAGGGACCGATGAACACTGAAGCTTTCTTT	CASSLVQGPMNTEAFF	NA	TRBV5-1	TRBJ1-1	NA
TGTGCCAGCAGTTCCCGGACAGGGGGCGCTTCAAATGAGCAGTTCTTC	CASSSRTGGASNEQFF	TRBD1	TRBV6-5	TRBJ2-1	once
TGTGCCAGCAGCTTGTATTCCCAGGGGGCGTACACTGAAGCTTTCTTT	CASSLYSQGAYTEAFF	TRBD1	TRBV5-6	TRBJ1-1	NA
TGCAGTGGCGACAGGGGGACCGGGGAGTTGTTTTTT	CSGDRGTGELFF	TRBD1	TRBV29-1	TRBJ2-2	NA
TGTGCCAGCAGCCCATACAGGGTTTCCTATGGCTACACCTTC	CASSPYRVSYGYTF	NA	TRBV11-2	TRBJ1-2	NA
TGCGCCAGCAGACTAACGACAGGCCCGTCCGGATACACCTTC	CASRLTTGPSGYTF	NA	TRBV4-3	TRBJ1-2	NA
TGTGCCACCACAGACAGGGCCTCTGGAAACACCATATATTTT	CATTDRASGNTIYF	TRBD1	TRBV19	TRBJ1-3	once